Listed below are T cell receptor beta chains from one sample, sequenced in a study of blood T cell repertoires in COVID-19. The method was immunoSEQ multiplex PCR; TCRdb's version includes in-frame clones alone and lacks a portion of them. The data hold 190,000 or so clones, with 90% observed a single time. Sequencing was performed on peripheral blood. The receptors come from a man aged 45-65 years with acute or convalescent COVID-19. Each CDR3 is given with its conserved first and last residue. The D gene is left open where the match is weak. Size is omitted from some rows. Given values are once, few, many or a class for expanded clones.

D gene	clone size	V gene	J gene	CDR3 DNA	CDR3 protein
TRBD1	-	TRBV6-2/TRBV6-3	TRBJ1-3	TGTGCCAGCAGTAAACCGAGGGGACAGACCTCTGGAAACACCATATATTTT	CASSKPRGQTSGNTIYF
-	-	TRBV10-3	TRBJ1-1	TGTGCCATCAGTGATGCCAGGTTCGTTGAGAACACTGAAGCTTTCTTT	CAISDARFVENTEAFF
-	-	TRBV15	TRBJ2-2	TGTGCCACCAGCAGCCGATCGGTTGCGGGCGGGGAGCTGTTTTTT	CATSSRSVAGGELFF
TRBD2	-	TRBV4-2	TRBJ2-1	TGTGCCAGCAGCCATACCGGGACTAGCGGGGGGGCGATAGAGCAGTTCTTC	CASSHTGTSGGAIEQFF
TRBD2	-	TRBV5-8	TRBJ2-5	TGTGCCAGCAGCCGCTCGCCCGAGGCGGGGGGGGAGACCCAGTACTTC	CASSRSPEAGGETQYF
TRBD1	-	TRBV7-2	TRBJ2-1	TGTGCCAGCAGCCCCGGGGGGACAGGGAGCAATGAGCAGTTCTTC	CASSPGGTGSNEQFF
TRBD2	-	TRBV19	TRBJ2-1	TGTGCCAGTAGTATACGGGGACTAGCGGGAGGCCACAGCTCCTACAATGAGCAGTTCTTC	CASSIRGLAGGHSSYNEQFF
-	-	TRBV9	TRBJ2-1	TGTGCCAGCAGCGTAGAGGGCGCGGGCAGGGGTTACAATGAGCAGTTCTTC	CASSVEGAGRGYNEQFF
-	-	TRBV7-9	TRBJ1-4	TGTGCCAGCAGCCGCCGAAACGGGGTCTTTAATGAAAAACTGTTTTTT	CASSRRNGVFNEKLFF
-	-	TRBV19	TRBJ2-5	TGTGCCAGTAGTTATGGGCGCCAAGAGACCCAGTACTTC	CASSYGRQETQYF
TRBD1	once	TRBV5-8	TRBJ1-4	TGTGCCAGCAGCCTTTCCCGGACAGGGGTCACTGAAAAACTGTTTTTT	CASSLSRTGVTEKLFF
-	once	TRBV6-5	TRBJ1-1	TGTGCCAGCAGTATGAGACAGACGAAGAACACTGAAGCTTTCTTT	CASSMRQTKNTEAFF
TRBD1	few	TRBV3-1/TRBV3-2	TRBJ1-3	TGTGCCAGCAGCCAAGAAGGGACAGGGGGTGGAAACACCATATATTTT	CASSQEGTGGGNTIYF
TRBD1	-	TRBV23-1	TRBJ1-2	TGCGCCAGCATTAGGACAGGGGAGCGTGGCTACACCTTC	CASIRTGERGYTF
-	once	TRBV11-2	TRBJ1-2	TGTGCCAGCAGCTTGACAGTCTCTAACTATGGCTACACCTTC	CASSLTVSNYGYTF
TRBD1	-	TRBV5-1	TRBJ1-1	TGCGCCAGCAGCTTGAGAGGGGACAGGGGGCCGGCTGGAGCTTTCTTT	CASSLRGDRGPAGAFF
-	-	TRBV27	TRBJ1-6	TGTGCCAGCAGTCCCCCTCCTTCTTATAATTCACCCCTCCACTTT	CASSPPPSYNSPLHF
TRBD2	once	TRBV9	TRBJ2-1	TGTGCCAGCAGCGTAGGCGGGGGGGCCTACAATGAGCAGTTCTTC	CASSVGGGAYNEQFF
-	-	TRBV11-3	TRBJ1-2	TGTGCCAGCAGCTTAGGGAATAGGGGAAGGTATGGCTACACCTTC	CASSLGNRGRYGYTF
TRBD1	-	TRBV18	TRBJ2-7	TGTGCCAGCTCACCTCGACAGGGGGCCTCCTACGAGCAGTACTTC	CASSPRQGASYEQYF